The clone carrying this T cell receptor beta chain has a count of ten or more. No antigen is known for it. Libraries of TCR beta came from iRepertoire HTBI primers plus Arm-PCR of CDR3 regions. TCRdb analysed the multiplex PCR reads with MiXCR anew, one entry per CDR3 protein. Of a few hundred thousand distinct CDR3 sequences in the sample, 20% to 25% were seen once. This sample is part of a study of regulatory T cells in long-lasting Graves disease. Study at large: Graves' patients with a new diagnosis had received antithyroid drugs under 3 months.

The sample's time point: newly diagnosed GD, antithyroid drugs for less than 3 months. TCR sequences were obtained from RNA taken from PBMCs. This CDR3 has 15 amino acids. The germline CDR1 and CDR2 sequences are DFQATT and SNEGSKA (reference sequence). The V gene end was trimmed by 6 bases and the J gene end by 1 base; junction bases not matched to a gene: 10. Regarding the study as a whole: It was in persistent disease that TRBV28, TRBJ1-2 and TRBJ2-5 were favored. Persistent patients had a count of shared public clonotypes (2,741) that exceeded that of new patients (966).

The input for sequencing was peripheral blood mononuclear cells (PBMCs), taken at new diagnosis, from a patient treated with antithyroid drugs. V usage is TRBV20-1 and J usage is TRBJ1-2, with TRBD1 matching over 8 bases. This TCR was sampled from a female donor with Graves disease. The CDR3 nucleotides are TGCAGTGCACTTAATGACAGGGGCTATAACTATGGCTACACCTTC. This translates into CSALNDRGYNYGYTF.